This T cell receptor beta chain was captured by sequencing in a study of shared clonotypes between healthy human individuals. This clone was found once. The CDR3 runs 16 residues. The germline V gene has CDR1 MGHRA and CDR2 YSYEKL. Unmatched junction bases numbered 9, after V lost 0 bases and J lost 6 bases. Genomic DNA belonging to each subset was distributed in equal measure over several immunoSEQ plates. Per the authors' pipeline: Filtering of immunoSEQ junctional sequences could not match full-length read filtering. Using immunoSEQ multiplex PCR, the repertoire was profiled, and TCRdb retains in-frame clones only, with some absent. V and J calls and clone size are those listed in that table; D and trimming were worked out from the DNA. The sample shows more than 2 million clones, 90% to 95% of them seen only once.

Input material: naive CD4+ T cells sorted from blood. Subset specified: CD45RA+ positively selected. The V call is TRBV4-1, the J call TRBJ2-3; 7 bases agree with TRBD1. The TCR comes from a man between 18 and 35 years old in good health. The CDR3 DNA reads TGCGCCAGCAGCCAAGACCTCGTAGGGGGCGGGGATACGCAGTATTTT. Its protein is CASSQDLVGGGDTQYF.